These 6 T cell receptor beta chains share one sample of origin, sequenced in a study of T cell repertoires in cytomegalovirus infection. Their antigens remain unidentified. TCRdb reprocessed the reads with MiXCR, giving one entry per CDR3 protein. The sample consists of about 830,000 distinct CDR3 sequences, over 25% of them appearing once. This material consisted of cultured CD8+ T cells from PBMCs, taken from culture after CMV antigen stimulation. The origin of the receptors is a human donor in good health (CMV status not recorded). Some clones in this sample may be carry-over from other donors' samples.

This clonotype was observed a handful of times. The V gene is TRBV7-2, the J gene TRBJ2-7, with 9 bases matching TRBD2. The CDR3 covers 15 residues. Germline CDR1 SGHTA, CDR2 FQGNSA. The trim removed 5 bases at V and 3 bases at J, leaving 8 bases unmatched. CDR3: CASSPHAGGGYEQYV. In nucleotides, the CDR3 is TGTGCCAGCAGCCCTCATGCGGGGGGGGGCTACGAGCAGTACGTC.

This chain connects TRBV28 to TRBJ2-7, with D unresolved. The CDR3 consists of 14 residues. Germline CDR1 MDHEN, CDR2 SYDVKM. The ends were cut back, 5 bases at V and 3 bases at J, with 14 bases in the middle. The CDR3 nucleotides read TGTGCCAGCAGTGGGAATCGATATTACTACGAGCAGTACGTC. This codes for CASSGNRYYYEQYV.

The V gene is TRBV7-9, the J gene TRBJ2-1, with a weak D call TRBD1 (6 bases). With 2 bases removed from V and 7 bases from J, the gap between germline ends came to 12 bases. The CDR3 runs 14 residues. The germline CDR1 and CDR2 sequences are SEHNR and FQNEAQ (reference sequence). The DNA for the CDR3 is TGTGCCAGCAGCTTACAGGGGTCTCGGAATGAGCAGTTCTTC. This gives the protein CASSLQGSRNEQFF.

A few counts support this clonotype. The chain combines TRBV7-6 with TRBJ2-7; no clear D gene. Per germline, CDR1 SGHVS and CDR2 FNYEAQ. The CDR3 extends over 12 amino acids. Trimming took off 4 bases at V and 7 bases at J, with 11 bases between the two ends. CDR3 DNA: TGTGCCAGCAGCTCACTTTTAGGGGAGCAGTACGTC. Residues: CASSSLLGEQYV.

The chain joins TRBV7-9 to TRBJ2-2, with 14 bases lining up with TRBD2. The CDR3 is made up of 18 amino acids. V dropped 5 bases and J dropped 4; count of bases not matched to a gene: 9. Looked up from germline, CDR1 is SEHNR and CDR2 is FQNEAQ (reference sequence). CDR3 loop: CASSRPGLAGARTGELFF. For the CDR3, the DNA is TGTGCCAGCAGCCGACCGGGACTAGCGGGGGCCCGCACCGGGGAGCTGTTTTTT.

This clonotype was detected ten times or more. The chain is built from TRBV7-6 and TRBJ2-5; the D gene is possibly TRBD1 (5 bases). CDR3 length: 11 amino acids. The germline V and J ends were trimmed by 11 bases and 1 base, with 8 bases remaining between them. Germline lookup yields CDR1 SGHVS and CDR2 FNYEAQ. CDR3 residues: CAGDSQETQYF. CDR3 DNA sequence: TGTGCCGGAGACAGCCAAGAGACCCAGTACTTC.